This note documents a single T cell receptor beta chain sequence. Antigen specificity is unknown. At one end the junction does not follow the germline gene, possibly because of a read error. The data originate from a study of blood T cells in healthy people across ages. A second PCR of roughly 7 to 11 cycles used a sample-barcoded 5' primer and a J-beta primer mix. TCRdb analysed the 5' RACE reads with MiXCR anew, one entry per CDR3 protein. The sample lists roughly 1.5 million distinct CDR3 sequences, approximately 43% occurring once. Study-wide points: Donors of long life had a larger count of naive CD4+ cells and greater diversity than aged donors.

Individuals who donated were healthy Caucasians from Russia aged roughly 6 to 100. Total RNA was extracted at no less than 6 micrograms per sample. The CDR3 extends over 13 amino acids. Germline loops: CDR1 SQVTM, CDR2 ANQGSEA. Sequencing was carried out using blood. The sequence came from a woman between 18 and 29 years old in good health. This chain connects TRBV29-1 to TRBJ2-3; tentatively, D is TRBD2 (6 bases). The CDR3 coding sequence is TGCAGCGCTGAACGGTCTAGCGCAGATACGCAGTATTTT. Protein product: CSAERSSADTQYF.